The next 10 T cell receptor beta chains were all read from a single sample in a study of shared clonotypes between healthy human individuals. TCRdb's copy holds only in-frame clones and misses some; the assay was immunoSEQ multiplex PCR. Counted here are roughly 1 million clones, about 80% occurring once; the ten biggest clones make up 1.4% to 1.5%. The sample consisted of memory CD4+ T cells sorted from blood. Subset meaning: CD45RA-negative fraction. These receptors came from a man aged 18 to 29 in good health.

This chain joins TRBV25-1 and TRBJ2-5; D is unresolved. V gave up 8 bases and J gave up 5 bases, with 9 bases separating them. CDR1 and CDR2 (germline): MGHDK, SYGVNS. The CDR3 runs to 11 residues. The CDR3: CASGRTETQYF. The CDR3 bases are TGTGCCAGCGGACGGACGGAGACCCAGTACTTC.

The chain recombines TRBV6-5 with TRBJ2-3; D possibly corresponds to TRBD2 (5 bases). The CDR3 covers 13 residues. Deletions cut 4 bases from V and 6 bases from J, with 11 bases between. Germline V gene data show CDR1 as MNHEY and CDR2 as SVGAGI. The CDR3 DNA sequence: TGTGCCAGCAGTTCATCGACTATGGATACGCAGTATTTT. It specifies CASSSSTMDTQYF.

This rearrangement joins TRBV5-1 to TRBJ1-2; a weak D match, TRBD1 (6 bases). CDR1 is SGHRS, CDR2 YFSETQ, per germline. V lost 0 bases and J 8 bases, leaving 17 bases between the germline ends. CDR3 length equals 15 residues. The CDR3 here is CASSLVEGVADGYTF. The CDR3 nucleotides are TGCGCCAGCAGCTTGGTGGAGGGGGTGGCGGACGGCTACACCTTC.

Ten or more counts support this clone. The V gene is TRBV19, the J gene TRBJ1-1; weak D call: TRBD1 (5 bases). V lost 8 bases to trimming and J lost 9 bases, with 13 bases between them. CDR1 LNHDA and CDR2 SQIVND come from the germline V gene (reference sequence). The CDR3 consists of 11 residues. Here the CDR3 reads CASLEGWQAFF. In DNA, the CDR3 is TGTGCCAGTCTAGAGGGGTGGCAAGCTTTCTTT.

The chain carries TRBV7-9 and TRBJ2-7; TRBD2 matches at 8 bases. The CDR3 spans 16 residues. CDR1 and CDR2 from the germline V gene are SEHNR and FQNEAQ (reference sequence). After removal of 5 bases from V and 2 bases from J, the junction contained 11 bases not matched to a gene. DNA for the CDR3: TGTGCCAGCAGCCCCCACGGGAGGGATCTTACCTACGAGCAGTACTTC. This translates into CASSPHGRDLTYEQYF. The full variable domain, its missing parts supplied by reference TRBV7-9 and TRBJ2-7, is DTGVSQNPRHKITKRGQNVTFRCDPISEHNRLYWYRQTLGQGPEFLTYFQNEAQLEKSRLLSDRFSAERPKGSFSTLEIQRTEQGDSAMYLCASSPHGRDLTYEQYFGPGTRLTVT.

This clone has only a few counts. The chain recombines TRBV11-2 with TRBJ2-3; D remains ambiguous. V shed 3 bases and J shed 7 bases, with 20 bases lying between them. Looked up from germline, CDR1 is SGHAT and CDR2 is FQNNGV. This CDR3 region has 16 residues. The CDR3 nucleotides read TGTGCCAGCAGCTTTGTGTTACCAACCACCGGACATACGCAGTATTTT. Protein product: CASSFVLPTTGHTQYF.

This clone was counted once. The chain uses TRBV12-2 and TRBJ2-2; TRBD2 reflects the table's D call only, with no check against the DNA. TRBV12-2 is termed a pseudogene. The CDR3 loop spans 20 amino acids. The CDR3 protein is CASRLRRGLAEASNTGELFF. CDR3 nucleotides: TGTGCAAGTCGCTTACGTCGAGGGCTAGCGGAAGCCTCGAACACCGGGGAGCTGTTTTTT.

In regard to this clone: This sample also contains other DNA sequences that code for the same CDR3. The chain carries TRBV5-6 and TRBJ2-4; no clear D gene. Trimming removed 0 bases at V and 2 bases at J, with 6 bases between. Germline V gene data show CDR1 as SGHDT and CDR2 as YYEEEE. This CDR3 has 14 amino acids. CDR3 nucleotides: TGTGCCAGCAGCTTGGGCGGCACCAAAAACATTCAGTACTTC. This encodes CASSLGGTKNIQYF.

This chain uses TRBV2 with TRBJ1-4; D perhaps matches TRBD1 (6 bases). Germline-derived CDR1 and CDR2 are SNHLY and FYNNEI. This CDR3 is 15 amino acids long. The V gene lost 0 bases and the J gene lost 7 bases, with 12 bases spanning the gap. The DNA of the CDR3 is TGTGCCAGCAGTGAAGCGCTTGGGGGGGCTGAAAAACTGTTTTTT. Translated: CASSEALGGAEKLFF.

The chain employs TRBV30 and TRBJ1-5, with 9 bases lining up with TRBD1. The germline V gene encodes CDR1 GTSNPN and CDR2 SVGIG (reference sequence). The length of the CDR3 is 15 residues. The V gene end was trimmed by 5 bases and the J gene end by 6 bases; junction bases not matched to a gene: 11. This chain's CDR3 is CAWVGKQGAGQPQHF. The CDR3 region has the DNA TGTGCCTGGGTGGGTAAACAGGGGGCTGGTCAGCCCCAGCATTTT.